The entry that follows covers one TCR beta chain sequence. The antigen remains undetermined. The CDR3 runs to 10 residues. Germline-derived CDR1 and CDR2 are LNHNV and YYDKDF (reference sequence). Between the trimmed V and J ends, which lost 8 bases and 12 bases, there was a span of 13 bases. The sample comes from a study of T cells in Graves' hyperthyroidism and ophthalmopathy. Stability of Graves' hyperthyroidism was defined as absent ophthalmopathy progression within 18 months. Exclusion followed for patients with uncontrolled infection, other autoimmune disease, pregnancy or lactation. Orbital computed tomography, thyroid ultrasound, serum thyroxine and TRAb, and clinical symptoms together informed the diagnoses. Findings and limits, study-wide: Most thyroid clonotypes expanded above 0.001 appeared in blood too.

Amplified regions were TCR beta CDR3 sequences from RNA transcripts. HTBI primers were used for first-round RT-PCR of the TCR CDR3. Each CDR3 protein is one row after TCRdb ran MiXCR on the multiplex PCR reads. This table has approximately 500,000 distinct CDR3 sequences, just over 45% appearing once. This chain uses TRBV15 with TRBJ1-1, with a tentative D call TRBD1 (5 bases). Specimen: peripheral blood or thyroid tissue (not recorded which). The origin of this receptor is a woman between 18 and 29 years old with Graves' hyperthyroidism. CDR3 nucleotide sequence: TGTGCCACCTCGAGGGGCGCAACTTTCTTT. It specifies CATSRGATFF.